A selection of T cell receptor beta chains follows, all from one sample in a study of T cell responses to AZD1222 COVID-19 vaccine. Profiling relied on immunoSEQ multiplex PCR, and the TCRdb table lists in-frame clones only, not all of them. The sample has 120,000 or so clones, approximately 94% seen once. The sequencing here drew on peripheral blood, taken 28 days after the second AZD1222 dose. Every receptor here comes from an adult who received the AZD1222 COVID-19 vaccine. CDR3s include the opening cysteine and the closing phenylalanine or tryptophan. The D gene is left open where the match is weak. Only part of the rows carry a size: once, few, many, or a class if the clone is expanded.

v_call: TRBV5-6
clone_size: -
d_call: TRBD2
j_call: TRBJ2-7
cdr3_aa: CASRTLHSGTLGEQYF
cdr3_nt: TGTGCCAGCAGGACCCTACATAGCGGGACCCTGGGGGAGCAGTACTTC

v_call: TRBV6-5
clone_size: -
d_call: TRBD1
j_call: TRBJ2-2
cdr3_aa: CASSYRGLPNTGELFF
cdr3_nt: TGTGCCAGCAGTTACAGGGGGCTCCCAAACACCGGGGAGCTGTTTTTT

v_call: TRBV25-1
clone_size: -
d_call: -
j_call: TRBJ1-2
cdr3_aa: CASSFEGRPNYGYTF
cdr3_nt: TGTGCCAGCAGTTTCGAGGGACGGCCTAACTATGGCTACACCTTC

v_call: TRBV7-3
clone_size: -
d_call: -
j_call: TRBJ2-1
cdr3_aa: CASSLGASYNEQFF
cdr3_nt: TGTGCCAGCAGCCTGGGGGCGTCTTACAATGAGCAGTTCTTC

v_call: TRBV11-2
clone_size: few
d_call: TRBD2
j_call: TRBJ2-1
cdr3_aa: CASSLVGTSGGMGNEQFF
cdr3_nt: TGTGCCAGCAGCTTAGTCGGGACTAGCGGGGGGATGGGCAATGAGCAGTTCTTC

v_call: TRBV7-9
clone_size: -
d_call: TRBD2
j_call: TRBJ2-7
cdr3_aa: CASSSRIAGGYEQYF
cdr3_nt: TGTGCCAGCAGCTCGAGAATAGCGGGAGGGTACGAGCAGTACTTC

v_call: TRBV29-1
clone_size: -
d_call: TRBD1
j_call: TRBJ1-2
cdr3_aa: CSVATGVYTF
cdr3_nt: TGCAGCGTCGCGACAGGGGTCTACACCTTC

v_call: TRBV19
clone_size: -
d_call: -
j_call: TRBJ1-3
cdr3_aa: CAVRDITTGNTIYF
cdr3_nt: TGTGCCGTACGGGACATCACAACGGGAAACACCATATATTTT

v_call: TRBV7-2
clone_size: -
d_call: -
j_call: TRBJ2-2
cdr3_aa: CASSLVSNTGELFF
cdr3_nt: TGTGCCAGCAGCTTAGTTTCGAACACCGGGGAGCTGTTTTTT

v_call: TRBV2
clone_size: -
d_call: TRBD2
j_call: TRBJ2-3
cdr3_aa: CASSEGLAATDTQYF
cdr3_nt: TGTGCCAGCAGTGAAGGACTAGCGGCCACAGATACGCAGTATTTT

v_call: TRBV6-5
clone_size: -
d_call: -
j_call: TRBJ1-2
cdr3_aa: CASSHLGERRGYTF
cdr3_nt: TGTGCCAGCAGTCACCTAGGGGAGAGGCGTGGCTACACCTTC

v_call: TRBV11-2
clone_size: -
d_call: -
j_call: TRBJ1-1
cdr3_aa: CASSWGQLGTEAFF
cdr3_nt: TGTGCCAGCAGCTGGGGACAATTGGGCACTGAAGCTTTCTTT

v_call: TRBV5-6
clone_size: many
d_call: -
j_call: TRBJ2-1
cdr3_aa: CASSFNNEQFF
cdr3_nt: TGTGCCAGCAGCTTTAACAATGAGCAGTTCTTC

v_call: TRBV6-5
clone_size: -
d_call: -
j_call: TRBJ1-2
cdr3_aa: CASSYSKESYGYTF
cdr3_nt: TGTGCCAGCAGTTACTCGAAAGAGAGCTATGGCTACACCTTC

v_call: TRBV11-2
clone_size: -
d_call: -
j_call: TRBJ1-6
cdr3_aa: CASSLDVGRGSPLHF
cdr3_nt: TGTGCCAGCAGCTTAGATGTCGGCAGGGGATCACCCCTCCACTTT

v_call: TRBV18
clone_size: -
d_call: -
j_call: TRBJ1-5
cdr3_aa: CASSNGQGQPQHF
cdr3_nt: TGTGCCAGCTCAAACGGCCAAGGGCAGCCCCAGCATTTT

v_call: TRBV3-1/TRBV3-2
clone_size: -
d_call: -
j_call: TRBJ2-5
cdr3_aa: CASQQDGETQYF
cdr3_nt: TGTGCCAGCCAACAGGACGGGGAGACCCAGTACTTC